Following are 32 T cell receptor beta chains from one sample sequenced in a study of CD8 T cells in ankylosing spondylitis (dated by TCRdb to about 2017). The research as a whole found: Blood from ankylosing spondylitis patients appeared to be characterized by a TCR beta motif made up of fewer than ten highly homologous amino acid variants.

These receptors' targets are unknown. Library prep was done by 5' RACE. The reads were generated on an Illumina HiSeq 2500. Clones were called with MiXCR by TCRdb after fastp trimmed the public reads at Q25, and only in-frame beta chains were retained. Merged by CDR3 protein, the rows form single entries marked with the most common genes and DNA. Across this sample there are some 400,000 distinct CDR3 sequences, with under 25% seen only once. The top ten constitute approximately 16% of the sample. The specimen sequenced was blood, either unsorted or a sorted T cell fraction (not recorded which). The receptor source for this set is a male donor with ankylosing spondylitis.

Only a few counts were recorded for this clonotype. This chain uses TRBV6-5 with TRBJ1-5; 8 bases fit TRBD1. J gave up 5 bases and V 2 bases, and 17 bases lay outside the gene matches. Germline values: CDR1 MNHEY, CDR2 SVGAGI. The CDR3 is made up of 19 amino acids. This CDR3 reads CASSYIPAGGFKFYQPQHF. DNA for the CDR3: TGTGCCAGCAGTTACATTCCGGCAGGGGGCTTTAAATTTTATCAGCCCCAGCATTTT.

This clonotype was detected a few times. The chain uses TRBV20-1 and TRBJ2-1; the match to TRBD1 covers 7 bases. Looked up from germline, CDR1 is DFQATT and CDR2 is SNEGSKA (reference sequence). The CDR3 totals 14 residues. Losses at the gene ends were 5 bases for V and 1 base for J; bases not matched to a gene: 5. The chain's CDR3 is CSAAGQESYNEQFF. CDR3 in DNA: TGCAGTGCTGCTGGACAGGAATCCTACAATGAGCAGTTCTTC.

This sequence joins TRBV20-1 and TRBJ1-3; no firm D call. Germline CDR1 reads DFQATT; CDR2 reads SNEGSKA (reference sequence). V lost 5 bases to trimming and J lost 4 bases, with 12 bases between them. The CDR3 covers 13 residues. The CDR3 loop reads CSAFQDGGNTIYF. CDR3 DNA sequence: TGCAGTGCTTTCCAGGACGGGGGAAACACCATATATTTT.

The rearrangement joins TRBV7-6 to TRBJ2-1, with a possible D match to TRBD2 (6 bases). The CDR3 sequence is 15 residues long. The germline V and J ends were trimmed by 5 bases and 6 bases, with 17 bases remaining between them. Germline V gene data show CDR1 as SGHVS and CDR2 as FNYEAQ. In DNA, the CDR3 is TGTGCCAGCAGCCCCGACCGACTAGGGAGCAATGAGCAGTTCTTC. The encoded protein is CASSPDRLGSNEQFF.

This clonotype was seen a handful of times. The gene calls are TRBV20-1 and TRBJ2-1; D might be TRBD2 (6 bases). Trimming shortened V by 4 bases and J by 3 bases, and 16 bases separated the two germline ends. CDR1 is DFQATT, CDR2 SNEGSKA, per germline (reference sequence). The CDR3 runs 15 residues. CDR3: CSAKSAGLSYNEQFF. CDR3 nucleotides: TGCAGTGCTAAGAGCGCGGGACTCAGCTACAATGAGCAGTTCTTC.

This chain uses TRBV3-1 with TRBJ2-3; D possibly corresponds to TRBD2 (6 bases). The CDR3 runs 16 residues. The V end lost 4 bases, the J end lost 0 bases, and 14 bases lay between the germline ends. Germline values: CDR1 LGHDT, CDR2 YNNKEL (reference sequence). The CDR3, as DNA: TGTGCCAGCAGCCCGTTAGCGGAGGGGAGCACAGATACGCAGTATTTT. Amino acids: CASSPLAEGSTDTQYF.

In its sample, this clonotype was seen a few times. The chain has TRBV6-5 and TRBJ2-1, with TRBD2 matching over 11 bases. This CDR3 has 15 amino acids. With V trimmed by 4 bases and J by 9 bases, 8 bases remained unmatched. The germline CDR1 and CDR2 sequences are MNHEY and SVGAGI. CDR3 DNA: TGTGCCAGCAGTTCCGAACTAGCGGGGGCGACTGAGCAGTTCTTC. It encodes CASSSELAGATEQFF.

The V gene is TRBV7-9, the J gene TRBJ2-3; the match to TRBD2 covers 7 bases. The CDR3 is 16 amino acids. V lost 7 bases to trimming and J lost 3 bases; unmatched junction nucleotides: 13. The germline V gene encodes CDR1 SEHNR and CDR2 FQNEAQ (reference sequence). In DNA form, the CDR3 reads TGTGCCAGCACCCTGAGGGGAGGGGTTGGAACAGATACGCAGTATTTT. Amino acids: CASTLRGGVGTDTQYF.

This clonotype turned up a few times. The chain carries TRBV5-6 and TRBJ2-7; 8 bases are a match to TRBD1. Trimming cost V 7 bases and J 3 bases; bases outside gene matches: 9. The CDR3 runs to 14 residues. The V gene's germline CDR1 is SGHDT and CDR2 YYEEEE. DNA for the CDR3: TGTGCCAGCCTCCTCCGAGACAGGGGCTACGAGCAGTACTTC. Protein product: CASLLRDRGYEQYF.

The chain uses TRBV5-1 and TRBJ2-3, with 7 bases aligning to TRBD2. V lost 0 bases, J lost 8 bases, and 9 bases stayed unmatched. The CDR3 has 15 residues. CDR1 SGHRS and CDR2 YFSETQ come from the germline V gene. The CDR3: CASSLGRTSVGTQYF. CDR3 DNA: TGCGCCAGCAGCTTGGGCCGAACTAGCGTAGGTACGCAGTATTTT.

The table lists this clonotype with a few counts. This sequence joins TRBV11-2 and TRBJ2-7, with D perhaps assigned TRBD1 or TRBD2 (8 bases each). The germline V and J ends were trimmed by 2 bases and 3 bases, with 23 bases remaining between them. Per germline, CDR1 SGHAT and CDR2 FQNNGV. This CDR3 has 18 amino acids. The DNA of the CDR3 is TGTGCCAGCAGCTTAAGGCAGGGGGCCCTAGCGGGTCTCTACGAGCAGTACTTC. This encodes CASSLRQGALAGLYEQYF.

This chain links TRBV7-2 with TRBJ2-1; no definite D call. The germline V and J ends were trimmed by 1 base and 8 bases, with 18 bases remaining between them. The CDR3 consists of 16 residues. In germline, CDR1 is SGHTA, CDR2 FQGNSA. CDR3 loop: CASSLVASATGYEQFF. The CDR3 DNA reads TGTGCCAGCAGCTTAGTTGCAAGCGCTACTGGGTATGAGCAGTTCTTC.

The chain has TRBV2 and TRBJ1-4; TRBD1 agrees at 10 bases. V was pared by 6 bases and J by 5 bases, with 9 bases of the junction left unmatched. This CDR3 spans 16 amino acids. CDR1 is SNHLY and CDR2 is FYNNEI in the germline V gene. The CDR3 DNA reads TGTGCCAGCAGCTCACGCCGGACAGGGGGGAATGAAAAACTGTTTTTT. Protein: CASSSRRTGGNEKLFF.

This rearrangement joins TRBV6-2 or TRBV6-3 to TRBJ2-5, with no clear D. The germline V gene has CDR1 MNHEY and CDR2 SVGEGT. The V end lost 6 bases, the J end lost 0 bases, and 11 bases lay between the germline ends. The CDR3 sequence is 14 residues long. CDR3 sequence: CASSSSWDQETQYF. CDR3 nucleotides: TGTGCCAGCAGCTCCTCTTGGGACCAAGAGACCCAGTACTTC.

This clonotype was detected a few times. The chain has TRBV6-1 and TRBJ1-4; D remains unclear. Trimming shortened V by 6 bases and J by 6 bases, and 17 bases separated the two germline ends. This CDR3 has 15 amino acids. Germline V gene sequence: CDR1 MNHNS, CDR2 SASEGT. The CDR3 sequence is CASSRTRRADEKLFF. The CDR3 DNA is TGTGCCAGCAGCCGCACCCGACGGGCCGATGAAAAACTGTTTTTT.

This clonotype has a handful of counts. This rearrangement joins TRBV28 to TRBJ2-7, with D perhaps TRBD2 (5 bases). The CDR3 has 15 residues. Trimming shortened V by 6 bases and J by 9 bases, and 24 bases separated the two germline ends. Germline CDR1 reads MDHEN; CDR2 reads SYDVKM. As DNA, the CDR3 is TGTGCCAGCAGGGATTGGACTGGGCGTCCTGGCGCGCAGTACTTC. It yields the protein CASRDWTGRPGAQYF.

This clonotype was counted many times. The rearrangement uses TRBV5-6 and TRBJ2-4; TRBD1 matches at 7 bases. The germline gives CDR1 SGHDT, CDR2 YYEEEE. Trimming took 0 bases from V and 7 from J; bases not matched to a gene: 4. The CDR3 runs to 14 residues. The CDR3 region is CASSLGEQGNIQYF. As DNA, the CDR3 is TGTGCCAGCAGCTTGGGGGAACAGGGGAACATTCAGTACTTC.

This chain joins TRBV20-1 and TRBJ1-2; TRBD1 matches at 7 bases. After removal of 0 bases from V and 6 bases from J, the junction contained 10 bases not matched to a gene. CDR1 is DFQATT, CDR2 SNEGSKA, per germline (reference sequence). The CDR3 contains 15 residues. The CDR3 DNA is TGCAGTGCTAGAGAACGGGGACAGCGGCATCATGGCTACACCTTC. It specifies CSARERGQRHHGYTF.

This clonotype was found a few times. The chain employs TRBV12-3 or TRBV12-4 and TRBJ1-5; the D is unclear. The CDR3 covers 16 residues. V gave up 1 base and J gave up 1 base, with 11 bases separating them. The CDR3 nucleotides are TGTGCCAGCAGTTTAGGATTGGGAGGCAGCAATCAGCCCCAGCATTTT. It encodes CASSLGLGGSNQPQHF.

V gene TRBV6-1 combines with J gene TRBJ2-7; D tentatively fits TRBD1 or TRBD2 (5 bases each). CDR1 is MNHNS and CDR2 is SASEGT in the germline V gene. The CDR3 has 17 amino acids. V gave up 2 bases and J gave up 3 bases, with 20 bases separating them. The CDR3 DNA is TGTGCCAGCAGTGAAACCCCTCTACGGGGCGGAAACTACGAGCAGTACTTC. It translates to CASSETPLRGGNYEQYF.

The chain recombines TRBV7-8 with TRBJ2-1, with D unresolved. With 1 base removed from V and 0 bases from J, the gap between germline ends came to 13 bases. The CDR3 contains 17 residues. Per germline, CDR1 SGHVS and CDR2 FQNEAQ. The CDR3, as DNA: TGTGCCAGCAGCTTAGGGTCCTCTCTGGGCTCCTACAATGAGCAGTTCTTC. It is translated as CASSLGSSLGSYNEQFF.

This sequence joins TRBV29-1 and TRBJ1-2; TRBD1 agrees at 11 bases. CDR1 and CDR2 (germline): SQVTM, ANQGSEA. The CDR3 totals 13 residues. Germline trimming cut 6 bases from V and 2 bases from J; bases unmatched to any gene: 2. The CDR3 bases are TGCAGCGTAGGGACAGGGGGGAACTATGGCTACACCTTC. Amino acid sequence: CSVGTGGNYGYTF.

This chain joins TRBV5-1 and TRBJ2-7; 10 nucleotides agree with TRBD1. Germline CDR1 reads SGHRS; CDR2 reads YFSETQ. The CDR3 has 16 amino acids. The J segment lost 0 bases and the V segment lost 0 bases, leaving 3 bases of the junction unmatched. CDR3 loop: CASSLGTGGYSYEQYF. The CDR3 bases are TGCGCCAGCAGCTTGGGGACAGGGGGATACTCCTACGAGCAGTACTTC.

The rearrangement joins TRBV5-1 to TRBJ2-3; 10 bases map to TRBD2. Looked up from germline, CDR1 is SGHRS and CDR2 is YFSETQ. Trimming cost V 1 base and J 2 bases; bases outside gene matches: 7. CDR3 size: 17 residues. The CDR3 loop is CASSLILAGANTDTQYF. The CDR3 DNA follows: TGCGCCAGCAGCTTGATCCTAGCGGGAGCAAACACAGATACGCAGTATTTT.

The chain's CDR3 is CSANWREGTDTQYF. The DNA for the CDR3 is TGCAGTGCTAATTGGCGGGAGGGCACAGATACGCAGTATTTT. This chain connects TRBV20-1 to TRBJ2-3, with TRBD2 matching 8 bases. The ends lost 4 bases at V and 1 base at J; junction bases unmatched: 4. Germline values: CDR1 DFQATT, CDR2 SNEGSKA (reference sequence). This CDR3 spans 14 amino acids.

The chain combines TRBV6-5 with TRBJ1-5; D is unclear. Germline-derived CDR1 and CDR2 are MNHEY and SVGAGI. The CDR3 consists of 15 residues. The germline V and J ends were trimmed by 4 bases and 6 bases, with 16 bases remaining between them. The chain's CDR3 is CASSWGTAQVQPQHF. The CDR3 DNA is TGTGCCAGCAGTTGGGGTACAGCGCAGGTTCAGCCCCAGCATTTT.

V gene TRBV7-8 combines with J gene TRBJ2-2; 7 bases map to TRBD2. The V and J ends lost 3 bases and 5 bases, in that order; junction bases with no gene match: 6. Germline values: CDR1 SGHVS, CDR2 FQNEAQ. This CDR3 region has 15 residues. DNA for the CDR3: TGTGCCAGCAGCTTTCCGACTAGCCCGACCGGGGAGCTGTTTTTT. This gives the protein CASSFPTSPTGELFF.

This clonotype was seen more than once but under ten times. The V gene is TRBV12-3 or TRBV12-4, the J gene TRBJ1-6; D is uncertain. This CDR3 comprises 13 residues. V was shortened by 3 bases and J by 5 bases, with 5 bases between the two germline ends. Here the CDR3 reads CASSFHHNSPLHF. The DNA of the CDR3 is TGTGCCAGCAGTTTTCATCATAATTCACCCCTCCACTTT.

The chain recombines TRBV6-6 with TRBJ2-1; perhaps TRBD1 as D (6 bases). With 6 bases removed from V and 6 bases from J, the gap between germline ends came to 12 bases. The CDR3 is 13 residues long. Germline V gene lookup returns CDR1 MNHNY and CDR2 SVGAGI (reference sequence). CDR3 nucleotide sequence: TGTGCCAGCAGCCAGGGGACAATCAATGAGCAGTTCTTC. Amino acids: CASSQGTINEQFF.

This clonotype was seen a few times. The chain links TRBV29-1 to TRBJ2-7; possibly TRBD1 for D (7 bases). Germline CDR1 reads SQVTM; CDR2 reads ANQGSEA. Deletions cut 6 bases from V and 2 bases from J, with 20 bases between. This CDR3 contains 15 residues. Here the CDR3 reads CSVLGGTVGTYEQYF. Here the CDR3 DNA reads TGCAGCGTCCTCGGCGGGACAGTGGGGACCTACGAGCAGTACTTC.

V and J are TRBV7-9 and TRBJ2-6; 9 nucleotides align to TRBD1. V gave up 4 bases and J gave up 2 bases; unmatched junction bases: 6. Looked up from germline, CDR1 is SEHNR and CDR2 is FQNEAQ (reference sequence). The CDR3 has 17 residues. Here the CDR3 reads CASSSYRDRAGANVLTF. In DNA, the CDR3 is TGTGCCAGCAGCTCTTACCGGGACAGGGCTGGGGCCAACGTCCTGACTTTC. Together with reference TRBV7-9 and TRBJ2-6, the CDR3 gives the full variable domain: DTGVSQNPRHKITKRGQNVTFRCDPISEHNRLYWYRQTLGQGPEFLTYFQNEAQLEKSRLLSDRFSAERPKGSFSTLEIQRTEQGDSAMYLCASSSYRDRAGANVLTFGAGSRLTVL.

In its sample, this clonotype was seen a few times. The V and J genes are TRBV29-1 and TRBJ1-1, with 9 bases identical to TRBD1. With V trimmed by 7 bases and J by 1 base, 4 bases remained unmatched. This CDR3 has 13 amino acids. Germline assignment: CDR1 SQVTM and CDR2 ANQGSEA. The CDR3 DNA reads TGCAGCGGTACACAGGGGGCGAACACTGAAGCTTTCTTT. Its translation: CSGTQGANTEAFF.